What follows are 30 T cell receptor beta chains derived from one specimen sequenced in a study of T-cell reconstitution after alpha-beta-depleted transplantation in children. A library of TCRbeta sequences, prepared with unique molecular identifiers, was generated. From the PCR reads, TCRdb called clonotypes with MiXCR, one entry per CDR3 protein. The data hold fewer than 550,000 distinct CDR3 sequences, with 10% to 12% observed a single time. Sequenced here: PBMCs, mostly from graft donor cells, sampled 180 days after TCRalphabeta/CD19-depleted stem cell transplant. All receptors derive from a female patient under 10 years old who had a stem cell transplant for aplastic anemia, so the T cells may come from the graft donor.

This clonotype has only a few counts. The chain recombines TRBV12-3 or TRBV12-4 with TRBJ1-3; D not resolved. CDR3 length: 13 residues. V dropped 3 bases and J dropped 4 bases, with 7 bases sitting between them. The CDR3 DNA is TGTGCCAGCAGTTTTAACGCCGGAAACACCATATATTTT. As protein: CASSFNAGNTIYF.

The chain carries TRBV7-9 and TRBJ1-4; D is ambiguous. CDR1 and CDR2 (germline): SEHNR, FQNEAQ (reference sequence). CDR3 length equals 14 residues. Trimming cost V 5 bases and J 7 bases, with 14 bases left between them. The CDR3 loop is CASSRGRMGEKLFF. For the CDR3, the DNA is TGTGCCAGCAGCCGCGGTCGGATGGGTGAAAAACTGTTTTTT. The variable domain in full, with the rest retrieved from reference TRBV7-9 and TRBJ1-4, is DTGVSQNPRHKITKRGQNVTFRCDPISEHNRLYWYRQTLGQGPEFLTYFQNEAQLEKSRLLSDRFSAERPKGSFSTLEIQRTEQGDSAMYLCASSRGRMGEKLFFGSGTQLSVL.

The chain uses TRBV4-1 and TRBJ2-4, with 9 bases that match TRBD1. Per germline, CDR1 MGHRA and CDR2 YSYEKL. V lost 0 bases, J lost 4 bases, and 4 bases stayed unmatched. The CDR3 has 16 amino acids. The CDR3, as DNA: TGCGCCAGCAGCCAAGATACCGGGACAGGGAAAAACATTCAGTACTTC. Translating it yields CASSQDTGTGKNIQYF.

The chain links TRBV11-2 to TRBJ1-1; D is unclear. The CDR3 covers 17 residues. Trimming removed 6 bases from V and 0 bases from J, with 20 bases in between. The germline CDR1 and CDR2 sequences are SGHAT and FQNNGV. In DNA, the CDR3 is TGTGCCAGCAGTCCCTTGGCCACAGACCATTTGAACACTGAAGCTTTCTTT. Translating gives CASSPLATDHLNTEAFF.

V is TRBV19 and J is TRBJ2-1; a weak D match, TRBD2 (6 bases). V lost 9 bases to trimming and J lost 5 bases, with 14 bases between them. CDR1 and CDR2 from the germline V gene are LNHDA and SQIVND (reference sequence). The CDR3 has 13 amino acids. CDR3 coding DNA: TGTGCCAGCTCTCTAGCGCCACACAATGAGCAGTTCTTC. This encodes CASSLAPHNEQFF.

This clonotype occurred a few times. The chain recombines TRBV5-1 with TRBJ2-1; no firm D call. This CDR3 is 16 amino acids long. Trimming cost V 0 bases and J 0 bases, with 10 bases left between them. CDR1 and CDR2 from the germline V gene are SGHRS and YFSETQ. The CDR3 spells CASSLVGSNSYNEQFF. The CDR3 DNA is TGCGCCAGCAGCTTGGTTGGCAGCAACTCCTACAATGAGCAGTTCTTC.

This clonotype was seen more than once but under ten times. This sequence joins TRBV29-1 and TRBJ2-5; tentatively, D is TRBD2 (7 bases). The V end was cut by 5 bases, the J end by 5 bases, with 27 bases between. CDR1 SQVTM and CDR2 ANQGSEA come from the germline V gene. The CDR3 runs 17 residues. DNA for the CDR3: TGCAGCGTTCGTGGGTTAGGGGGGGGCGGAAGTGCGGAGACCCAGTACTTC. It translates to CSVRGLGGGGSAETQYF.

This clonotype has just one count. The chain links TRBV19 to TRBJ2-2; 9 nucleotides line up with TRBD1. Germline lookup yields CDR1 LNHDA and CDR2 SQIVND (reference sequence). The CDR3 is 17 residues long. Trimming cost V 6 bases and J 5 bases; bases outside gene matches: 13. Here the CDR3 reads CASRRTLQGARTGELFF. The CDR3, as DNA: TGTGCCAGTAGACGAACGTTACAGGGGGCGCGGACCGGGGAGCTGTTTTTT.

A few counts support this clonotype. The rearrangement links TRBV28 to TRBJ2-7; 10 nucleotides line up with TRBD2. This CDR3 is 17 amino acids long. Looked up from germline, CDR1 is MDHEN and CDR2 is SYDVKM. J lost 7 bases, V lost 5 bases, and 17 bases had no gene match. The CDR3 nucleotides are TGTGCCAGCAGTCCTTCCGTATGGAGAGCGGGAGGGCGGGAGCAGTACTTC. This encodes CASSPSVWRAGGREQYF.

The rearrangement joins TRBV27 to TRBJ1-2; possibly TRBD1 for D (6 bases). CDR1 and CDR2 (germline): MNHEY, SMNVEV (reference sequence). V was trimmed by 1 base and J by 2 bases, leaving 8 bases between them. The CDR3 consists of 14 residues. CDR3 coding DNA: TGTGCCAGCAGTTTATACGGACAGAACTATGGCTACACCTTC. It translates to CASSLYGQNYGYTF.

This clonotype was found many times. This chain links TRBV7-9 with TRBJ1-2; D gene unclear. The CDR3 contains 14 residues. V lost 2 bases, J lost 4 bases, and 11 bases lay in between. Germline V gene data show CDR1 as SEHNR and CDR2 as FQNEAQ (reference sequence). The CDR3, as DNA: TGTGCCAGCAGCTTACGTGCGGGCGGCTATGGCTACACCTTC. Protein product: CASSLRAGGYGYTF.

This clonotype has just one count. One end of the junction is discordant with germline, which a read error may explain. The chain combines TRBV5-1 with TRBJ1-2; D call uncertain. Germline loops: CDR1 SGHRS, CDR2 YFSETQ. The CDR3 is made up of 13 amino acids. CDR3 residues: CATSLQESYGYTF. CDR3 coding DNA: TGCGCCACCAGCTTGCAGGAGTCCTATGGCTACACCTTC.

This clonotype came up many times. The chain couples TRBV7-8 to TRBJ2-1; D is ambiguous. The CDR3 loop spans 14 amino acids. Trimming removed 5 bases from V and 3 bases from J, with 11 bases in between. In germline, CDR1 is SGHVS, CDR2 FQNEAQ. The CDR3 sequence is CASSPDRLYNEQFF. The DNA of the CDR3 is TGTGCCAGCAGCCCAGACCGGCTCTACAATGAGCAGTTCTTC.

This clonotype was recorded a few times. The chain joins TRBV20-1 to TRBJ2-5, with 7 bases matching TRBD2. Germline-derived CDR1 and CDR2 are DFQATT and SNEGSKA (reference sequence). There are 13 residues in the CDR3. V trimming: 6 bases; J trimming: 2 bases; junction bases outside the gene matches: 6. CDR3 in DNA: TGCAGTGCGAAGCGAGCGGGACAAGAGACCCAGTACTTC. Translated: CSAKRAGQETQYF.

The gene calls are TRBV4-1 and TRBJ2-1, with TRBD2 as a possible D gene (6 bases). Germline lookup yields CDR1 MGHRA and CDR2 YSYEKL. Deletions cut 5 bases from V and 7 bases from J, with 21 bases between. The CDR3 is 16 amino acids. The CDR3: CASSATSHAWVNEQFF. Written as DNA, the CDR3 is TGCGCCAGCAGCGCCACTAGCCACGCTTGGGTAAATGAGCAGTTCTTC.

This clonotype was seen a few times. The chain joins TRBV11-2 to TRBJ1-1; D perhaps matches TRBD1 (6 bases). The V end lost 5 bases, the J end lost 8 bases, and 15 bases lay between the germline ends. The CDR3 length is 13 residues. Germline-derived CDR1 and CDR2 are SGHAT and FQNNGV. Here the CDR3 DNA reads TGTGCCAGCAGCGGTCACAGGGATGGGGAAGCTTTCTTT. It is translated as CASSGHRDGEAFF.

This clonotype has more than one count but fewer than ten. The J gene is TRBJ2-3, the V gene TRBV5-1; D uncertain. The CDR3 loop spans 15 amino acids. Germline CDR1 SGHRS, CDR2 YFSETQ. Trimming left V 0 bases short and J 2 bases short, with 10 bases between. In DNA, the CDR3 is TGCGCCAGCAGCTTGGCCCTACAGCCCACAGATACGCAGTATTTT. Translating it yields CASSLALQPTDTQYF. Looking up the rest from reference TRBV5-1 and TRBJ2-3 gives the full variable domain: KAGVTQTPRYLIKTRGQQVTLSCSPISGHRSVSWYQQTPGQGLQFLFEYFSETQRNKGNFPGRFSGRQFSNSRSEMNVSTLELGDSALYLCASSLALQPTDTQYFGPGTRLTVL.

This clonotype appeared a single time. The gene calls are TRBV18 and TRBJ2-7, with D maybe TRBD1 (6 bases). With 4 bases removed from V and 6 bases from J, the gap between germline ends came to 10 bases. This CDR3 is 12 amino acids long. Germline CDR1 is KGHSH and CDR2 is LQKENI. The CDR3 DNA is TGTGCCAGCTCACGACAGGACGTCGAGCAGTACTTC. This gives the protein CASSRQDVEQYF.

This clonotype was detected a few times. This rearrangement joins TRBV7-3 to TRBJ2-2; D perhaps matches TRBD1 (5 bases). Germline V gene sequence: CDR1 SGHTA, CDR2 FQGTGA. CDR3 length equals 18 residues. Trimming stripped 2 bases from V and 1 base from J, with 17 bases between. The DNA for the CDR3 is TGTGCCAGCAGCTTAGGGGTTCGTCGTGACAGGAACACCGGGGAGCTGTTTTTT. Translating it yields CASSLGVRRDRNTGELFF. Using reference TRBV7-3 and TRBJ2-2 for the parts outside the CDR3, the full variable domain is GAGVSQTPSNKVTEKGKYVELRCDPISGHTALYWYRQSLGQGPEFLIYFQGTGAADDSGLPNDRFFAVRPEGSVSTLKIQRTERGDSAVYLCASSLGVRRDRNTGELFFGEGSRLTVL.

This clonotype has just a few counts. The V call is TRBV14, the J call TRBJ1-2; D remains unclear. This CDR3 spans 13 amino acids. Between the trimmed V and J ends, which lost 5 bases and 5 bases, there was a span of 12 bases. Germline assignment: CDR1 SGHDN and CDR2 FVKESK. The CDR3 protein is CASSTYSYYGYTF. CDR3 sequence (DNA): TGTGCCAGCAGCACCTACAGCTATTATGGCTACACCTTC.

This clonotype showed up many times. The chain couples TRBV6-5 to TRBJ2-3; D could derive from TRBD1 or TRBD2 (5 bases each). The CDR3 length is 15 residues. CDR1 is MNHEY, CDR2 SVGAGI, per germline. Deletions cut 2 bases from V and 3 bases from J, with 12 bases between. This CDR3 reads CASSYNRWGTDTQYF. The CDR3 nucleotides read TGTGCCAGCAGTTACAATCGATGGGGGACAGATACGCAGTATTTT.

This clonotype has a count of ten or more. The chain is built from TRBV28 and TRBJ1-5; D gene uncertain. The CDR3 has 15 residues. Germline-derived CDR1 and CDR2 are MDHEN and SYDVKM. V was pared by 3 bases and J by 4 bases, with 13 bases between. DNA for the CDR3: TGTGCCAGCAGTTTTGACGGAGTGAAGAATCAGCCCCAGCATTTT. It encodes CASSFDGVKNQPQHF. Full variable domain (rest looked up from reference TRBV28 and TRBJ1-5): DVKVTQSSRYLVKRTGEKVFLECVQDMDHENMFWYRQDPGLGLRLIYFSYDVKMKEKGDIPEGYSVSREKKERFSLILESASTNQTSMYLCASSFDGVKNQPQHFGDGTRLSIL.

This clonotype was detected only a few times. V is TRBV14 and J is TRBJ2-1, with D unclear. Germline V gene data show CDR1 as SGHDN and CDR2 as FVKESK. V shed 0 bases and J shed 0 bases, with 15 bases lying between them. This CDR3 comprises 18 residues. DNA of the CDR3: TGTGCCAGCAGCCAAGATGATCGCTTCTCTAGCTCCTACAATGAGCAGTTCTTC. Translating it yields CASSQDDRFSSSYNEQFF.

The chain is built from TRBV6-1 and TRBJ1-4, with a weak D call TRBD1 (5 bases). Trimming took 5 bases from V and 7 from J, leaving 17 bases between them. This CDR3 is 15 amino acids long. Per germline, CDR1 MNHNS and CDR2 SASEGT. CDR3 region: CASSRPGFMGEKLFF. CDR3 nucleotides: TGTGCCAGCAGTCGGCCAGGGTTTATGGGTGAAAAACTGTTTTTT.

This clonotype has at least ten counts. The V and J genes are TRBV7-6 and TRBJ1-1; tentatively, D is TRBD1 (5 bases). This CDR3 spans 15 amino acids. V gave up 1 base and J gave up 3 bases, with 12 bases separating them. Germline CDR1 SGHVS, CDR2 FNYEAQ. Written as DNA, the CDR3 is TGTGCCAGCAGCTTAGAAAGGGACGGAGACACTGAAGCTTTCTTT. It is translated as CASSLERDGDTEAFF.

This chain joins TRBV15 and TRBJ1-4, with D possibly matching TRBD1 (5 bases). Germline V gene lookup returns CDR1 LNHNV and CDR2 YYDKDF (reference sequence). The germline V and J ends were trimmed by 0 bases and 5 bases, with 13 bases remaining between them. This CDR3 region has 16 residues. The CDR3 bases are TGTGCCACCAGCAGAGATCCGCAGGGTGGGAATGAAAAACTGTTTTTT. This sequence encodes CATSRDPQGGNEKLFF.

Only a few counts were recorded for this clonotype. The chain is built from TRBV6-2 or TRBV6-3 and TRBJ2-1; 7 bases agree with TRBD1. The CDR3 is 14 residues long. Germline lookup yields CDR1 MNHEY and CDR2 SVGEGT. J gave up 7 bases and V 2 bases, and 5 bases lay outside the gene matches. The CDR3 bases are TGTGCCAGCAGTTACCTGGGCAGGGGGAATGAGCAGTTCTTC. It yields the protein CASSYLGRGNEQFF.

This clonotype was counted a few times. The V call is TRBV6-1, the J call TRBJ1-5, with TRBD1 identical over 8 bases. CDR1 is MNHNS and CDR2 is SASEGT in the germline V gene. The trim removed 8 bases at V and 1 base at J, leaving 1 base unmatched. The CDR3 is made up of 13 amino acids. The CDR3 bases are TGTGCCAGCCGGGACAGGAGCAATCAGCCCCAGCATTTT. It specifies CASRDRSNQPQHF.

The sample holds many counts of this clonotype. This chain uses TRBV24-1 with TRBJ2-3, with 8 bases matching TRBD2. Trimming removed 3 bases from V and 5 bases from J; junction bases left unmatched: 12. The CDR3 totals 17 residues. Germline assignment: CDR1 KGHDR and CDR2 SFDVKD. The CDR3 DNA is TGTGCCACCAGTGATCCCCGGACTAGCAGGTGGGGAGATACGCAGTATTTT. Protein: CATSDPRTSRWGDTQYF.

This clonotype showed up many times. The rearrangement joins TRBV29-1 to TRBJ1-1; TRBD1 might be the D (5 bases). The germline V gene has CDR1 SQVTM and CDR2 ANQGSEA. The CDR3 has 14 residues. The ends were cut back, 5 bases at V and 0 bases at J, with 13 bases in the middle. CDR3 loop: CSVCPGLMNTEAFF. In DNA form, the CDR3 reads TGCAGCGTTTGCCCGGGGCTCATGAACACTGAAGCTTTCTTT.